The clone carrying this T cell receptor (beta chain) was found a few times. In the original processing: Estimation of nucleated cell counts relied on the amplification of reference gene primers. Sequencing used immunoSEQ multiplex PCR; TCRdb keeps in-frame clones, though not all of them. The DNA was the basis for D and trimming; V, J and clone size are from that table. There are around 200,000 clones in the sample; 65% to 90% occur only once, and around 4.5% lies in the top ten. This entry belongs to a study of blood T cell repertoires in COVID-19. Input material: PBMCs or T cells enriched from blood (not recorded which). This TCR was sampled from a woman younger than 45 who had been exposed to COVID-19.

In nucleotides, the CDR3 is TGTGCCAGCAGTGAAGCGCGGGAAACTAATGAAAAACTGTTTTTT. It specifies CASSEARETNEKLFF. V and J are TRBV2 and TRBJ1-4; D not resolved. The germline V gene encodes CDR1 SNHLY and CDR2 FYNNEI. V lost 0 bases and J lost 1, with 6 bases in between. CDR3 length: 15 amino acids.